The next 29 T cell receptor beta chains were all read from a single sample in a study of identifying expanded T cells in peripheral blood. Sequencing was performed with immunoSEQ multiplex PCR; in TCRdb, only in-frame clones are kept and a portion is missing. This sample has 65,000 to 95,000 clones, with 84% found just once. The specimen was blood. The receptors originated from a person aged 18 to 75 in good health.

In DNA form, the CDR3 reads TGCGCCAGCAGCCAAGATCTGGGAAGGGACGAGCAGTACTTC. It is translated as CASSQDLGRDEQYF. This sequence joins TRBV4-1 and TRBJ2-7, with D unresolved. The germline V gene has CDR1 MGHRA and CDR2 YSYEKL. The length of the CDR3 is 14 residues. Trimming shortened V by 0 bases and J by 5 bases, and 11 bases separated the two germline ends.

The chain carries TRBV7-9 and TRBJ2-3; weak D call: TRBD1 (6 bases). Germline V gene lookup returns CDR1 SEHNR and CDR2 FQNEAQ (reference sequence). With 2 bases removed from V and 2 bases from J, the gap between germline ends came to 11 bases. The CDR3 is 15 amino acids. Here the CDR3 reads CASSLRGQTTDTQYF. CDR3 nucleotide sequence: TGTGCCAGCAGCTTAAGAGGACAGACCACAGATACGCAGTATTTT.

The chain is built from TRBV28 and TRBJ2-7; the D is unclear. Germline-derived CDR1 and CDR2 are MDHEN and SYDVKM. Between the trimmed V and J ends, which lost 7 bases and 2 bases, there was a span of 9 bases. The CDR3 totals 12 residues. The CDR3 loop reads CASTRGTYEQYF. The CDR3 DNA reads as TGTGCCAGCACCCGAGGCACCTACGAGCAGTACTTC.

The DNA of the CDR3 is TGTGCCAGCAGCCTGGGACAGGGTCCCTATGGCTACACCTTC. The encoded protein is CASSLGQGPYGYTF. V usage is TRBV5-5 and J usage is TRBJ1-2, with 9 bases aligning to TRBD1. J lost 4 bases, V lost 4 bases, and 5 bases had no gene match. The CDR3 length is 14 residues. Germline V gives CDR1 SGHKS, CDR2 YYEKEE (reference sequence).

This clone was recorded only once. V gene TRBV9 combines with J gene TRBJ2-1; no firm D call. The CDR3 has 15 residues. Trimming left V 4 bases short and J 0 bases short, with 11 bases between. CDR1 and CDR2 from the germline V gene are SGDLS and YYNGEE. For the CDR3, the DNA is TGTGCCAGCAGCCAAGACTGGAGCTCCTACAATGAGCAGTTCTTC. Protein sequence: CASSQDWSSYNEQFF.

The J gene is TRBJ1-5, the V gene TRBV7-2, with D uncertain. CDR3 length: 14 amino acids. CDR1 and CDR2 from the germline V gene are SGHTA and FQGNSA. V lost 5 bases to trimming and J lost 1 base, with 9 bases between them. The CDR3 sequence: CASSVDGSNQPQHF. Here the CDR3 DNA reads TGTGCCAGCAGCGTCGACGGGAGCAATCAGCCCCAGCATTTT.

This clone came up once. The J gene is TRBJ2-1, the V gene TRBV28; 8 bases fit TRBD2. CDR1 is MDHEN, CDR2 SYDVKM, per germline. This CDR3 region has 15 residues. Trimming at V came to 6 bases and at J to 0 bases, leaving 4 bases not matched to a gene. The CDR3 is CASRPTSGSYNEQFF. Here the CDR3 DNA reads TGTGCCAGCAGGCCCACTAGCGGCTCCTACAATGAGCAGTTCTTC.

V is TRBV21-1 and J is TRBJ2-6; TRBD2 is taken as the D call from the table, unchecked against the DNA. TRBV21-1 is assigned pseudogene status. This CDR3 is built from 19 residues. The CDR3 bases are TGTGCCAGCAGCAAAGAGACTAGCGGATTATACTCTGGGGCCAACGTCCTGACTTTC. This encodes CASSKETSGLYSGANVLTF.

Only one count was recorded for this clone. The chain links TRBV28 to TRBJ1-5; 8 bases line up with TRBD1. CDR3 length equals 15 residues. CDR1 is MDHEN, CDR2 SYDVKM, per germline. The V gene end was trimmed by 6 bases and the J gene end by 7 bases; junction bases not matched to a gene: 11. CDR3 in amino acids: CASRPTGQGWQPQHF. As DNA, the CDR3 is TGTGCCAGCAGGCCGACCGGACAGGGTTGGCAGCCCCAGCATTTT.

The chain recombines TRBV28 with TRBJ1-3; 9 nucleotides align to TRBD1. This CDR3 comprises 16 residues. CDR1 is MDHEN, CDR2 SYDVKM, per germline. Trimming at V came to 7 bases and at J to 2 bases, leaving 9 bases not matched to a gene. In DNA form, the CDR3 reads TGTGCCAGCACCCCGCGGGACAGGGTTGCTGGAAACACCATATATTTT. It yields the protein CASTPRDRVAGNTIYF. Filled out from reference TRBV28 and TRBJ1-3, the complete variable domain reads DVKVTQSSRYLVKRTGEKVFLECVQDMDHENMFWYRQDPGLGLRLIYFSYDVKMKEKGDIPEGYSVSREKKERFSLILESASTNQTSMYLCASTPRDRVAGNTIYFGEGSWLTVV.

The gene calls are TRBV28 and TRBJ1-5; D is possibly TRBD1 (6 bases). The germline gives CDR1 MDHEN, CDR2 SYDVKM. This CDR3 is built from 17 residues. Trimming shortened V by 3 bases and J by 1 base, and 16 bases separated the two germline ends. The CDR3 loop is CASSFIQGTASNQPQHF. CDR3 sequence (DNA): TGTGCCAGCAGTTTTATTCAGGGGACGGCGAGCAATCAGCCCCAGCATTTT.

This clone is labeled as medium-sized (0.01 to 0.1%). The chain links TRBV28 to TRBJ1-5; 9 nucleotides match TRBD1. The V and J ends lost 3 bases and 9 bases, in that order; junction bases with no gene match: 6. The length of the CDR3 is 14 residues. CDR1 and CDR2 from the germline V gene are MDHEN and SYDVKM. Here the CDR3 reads CASSFEGQGRPQHF. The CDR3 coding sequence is TGTGCCAGCAGTTTCGAGGGACAGGGACGGCCCCAGCATTTT. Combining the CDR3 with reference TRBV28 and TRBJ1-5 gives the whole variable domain DVKVTQSSRYLVKRTGEKVFLECVQDMDHENMFWYRQDPGLGLRLIYFSYDVKMKEKGDIPEGYSVSREKKERFSLILESASTNQTSMYLCASSFEGQGRPQHFGDGTRLSIL.

CDR3 region: CASSLGGQVSGNTIYF. The CDR3 DNA reads TGTGCCAGCAGCTTAGGTGGACAGGTCTCTGGAAACACCATATATTTT. The V and J genes are TRBV7-6 and TRBJ1-3; TRBD1 agrees at 7 bases. Germline V CDR1 and CDR2: SGHVS, FNYEAQ. The length of the CDR3 is 16 residues. Unmatched junction bases numbered 3, after V lost 1 base and J lost 0 bases.

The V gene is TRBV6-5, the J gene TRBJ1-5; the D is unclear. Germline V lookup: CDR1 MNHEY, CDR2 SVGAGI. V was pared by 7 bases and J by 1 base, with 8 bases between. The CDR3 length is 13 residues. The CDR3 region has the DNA TGTGCCAGCAAGAGGGCCAGCAATCAGCCCCAGCATTTT. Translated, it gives CASKRASNQPQHF.

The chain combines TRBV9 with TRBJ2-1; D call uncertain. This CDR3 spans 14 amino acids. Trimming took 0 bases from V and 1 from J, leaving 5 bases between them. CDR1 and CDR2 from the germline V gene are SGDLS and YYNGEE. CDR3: CASSVDGSYNEQFF. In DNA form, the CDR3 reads TGTGCCAGCAGCGTAGACGGTTCCTACAATGAGCAGTTCTTC. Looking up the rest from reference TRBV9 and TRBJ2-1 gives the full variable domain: DSGVTQTPKHLITATGQRVTLRCSPRSGDLSVYWYQQSLDQGLQFLIQYYNGEERAKGNILERFSAQQFPDLHSELNLSSLELGDSALYFCASSVDGSYNEQFFGPGTRLTVL.

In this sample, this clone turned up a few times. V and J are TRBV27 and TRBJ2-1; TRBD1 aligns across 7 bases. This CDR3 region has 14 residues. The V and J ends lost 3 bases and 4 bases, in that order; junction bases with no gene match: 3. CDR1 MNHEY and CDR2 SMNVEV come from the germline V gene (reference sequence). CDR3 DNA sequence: TGTGCCAGCAGTTTCGACAGGGCTTACAATGAGCAGTTCTTC. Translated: CASSFDRAYNEQFF.

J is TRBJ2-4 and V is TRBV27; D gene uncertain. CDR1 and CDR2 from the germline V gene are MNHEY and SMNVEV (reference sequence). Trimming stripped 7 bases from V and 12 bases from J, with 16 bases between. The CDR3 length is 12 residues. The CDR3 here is CASNPRAVCQYF. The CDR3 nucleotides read TGTGCCAGCAATCCTAGGGCGGTGTGTCAGTACTTC.

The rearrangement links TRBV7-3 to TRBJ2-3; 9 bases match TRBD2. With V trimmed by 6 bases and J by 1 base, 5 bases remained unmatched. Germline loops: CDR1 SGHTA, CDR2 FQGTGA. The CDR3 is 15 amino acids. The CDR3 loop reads CASSSSGKRTDTQYF. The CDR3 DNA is TGTGCCAGCAGTTCTAGCGGGAAACGCACAGATACGCAGTATTTT.

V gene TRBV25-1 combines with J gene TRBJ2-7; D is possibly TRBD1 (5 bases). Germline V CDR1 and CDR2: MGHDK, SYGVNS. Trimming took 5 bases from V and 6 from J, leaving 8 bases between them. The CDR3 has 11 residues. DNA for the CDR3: TGTGCCAGCAGTAGCAGGGTCGAGCAGTACTTC. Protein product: CASSSRVEQYF.

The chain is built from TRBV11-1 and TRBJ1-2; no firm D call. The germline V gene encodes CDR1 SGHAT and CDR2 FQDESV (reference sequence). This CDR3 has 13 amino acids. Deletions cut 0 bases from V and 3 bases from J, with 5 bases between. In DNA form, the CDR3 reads TGTGCCAGCAGCTTAGCGGAGGACTATGGCTACACCTTC. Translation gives CASSLAEDYGYTF.

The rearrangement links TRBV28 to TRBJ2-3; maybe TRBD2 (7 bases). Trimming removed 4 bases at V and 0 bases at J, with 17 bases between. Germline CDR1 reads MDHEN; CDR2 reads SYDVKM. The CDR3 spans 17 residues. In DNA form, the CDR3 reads TGTGCCAGCAGTTCAGGCGGGGGCTATACTAGCACAGATACGCAGTATTTT. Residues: CASSSGGGYTSTDTQYF.

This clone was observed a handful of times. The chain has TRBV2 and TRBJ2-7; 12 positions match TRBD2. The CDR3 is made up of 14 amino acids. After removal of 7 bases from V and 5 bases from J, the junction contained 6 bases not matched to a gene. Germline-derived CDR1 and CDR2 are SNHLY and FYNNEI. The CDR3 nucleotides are TGTGCCAGCACCCTAGCGGGAGGGCCAAACGAGCAGTACTTC. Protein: CASTLAGGPNEQYF.

The CDR3 DNA sequence: TGTGCCAGCAGCTTGGCCGGGACAACTAACACTGAAGCTTTCTTT. Its translation is CASSLAGTTNTEAFF. J is TRBJ1-1 and V is TRBV5-5, with D possibly being TRBD1 (6 bases). From germline, CDR1 is SGHKS and CDR2 YYEKEE (reference sequence). Between the trimmed V and J ends, which lost 0 bases and 2 bases, there was a span of 11 bases. The CDR3 totals 15 residues.

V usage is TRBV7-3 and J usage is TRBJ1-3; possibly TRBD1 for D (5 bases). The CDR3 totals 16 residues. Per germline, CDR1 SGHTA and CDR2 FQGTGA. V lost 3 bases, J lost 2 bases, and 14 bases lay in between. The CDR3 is CASSFFRVPPGNTIYF. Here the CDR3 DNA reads TGTGCCAGCAGCTTCTTCAGGGTACCCCCTGGAAACACCATATATTTT.

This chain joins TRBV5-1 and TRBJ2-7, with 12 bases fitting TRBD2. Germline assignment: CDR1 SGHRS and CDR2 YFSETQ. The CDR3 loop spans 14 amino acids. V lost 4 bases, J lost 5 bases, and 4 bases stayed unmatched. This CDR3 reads CASSPRTSGNEQYF. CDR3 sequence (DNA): TGCGCCAGCAGCCCGAGGACTAGCGGGAACGAGCAGTACTTC.

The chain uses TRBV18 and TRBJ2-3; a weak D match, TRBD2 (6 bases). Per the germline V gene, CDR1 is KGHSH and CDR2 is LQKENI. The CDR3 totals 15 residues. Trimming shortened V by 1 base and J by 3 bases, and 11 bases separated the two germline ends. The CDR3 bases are TGTGCCAGCTCACCACGGGTCGGAGGGACAGATACGCAGTATTTT. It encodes CASSPRVGGTDTQYF.

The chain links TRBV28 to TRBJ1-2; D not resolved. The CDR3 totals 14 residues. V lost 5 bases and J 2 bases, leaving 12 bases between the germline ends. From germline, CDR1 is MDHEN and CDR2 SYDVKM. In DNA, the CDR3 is TGTGCCAGCAGTCCGGGAGTCTTAAACTATGGCTACACCTTC. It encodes CASSPGVLNYGYTF.

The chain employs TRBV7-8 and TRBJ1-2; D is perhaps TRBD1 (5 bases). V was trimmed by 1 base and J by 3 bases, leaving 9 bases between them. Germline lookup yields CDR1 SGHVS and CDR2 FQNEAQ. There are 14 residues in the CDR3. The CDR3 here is CASSLGVRDYGYTF. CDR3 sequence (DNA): TGTGCCAGCAGCTTAGGGGTCAGGGACTATGGCTACACCTTC.

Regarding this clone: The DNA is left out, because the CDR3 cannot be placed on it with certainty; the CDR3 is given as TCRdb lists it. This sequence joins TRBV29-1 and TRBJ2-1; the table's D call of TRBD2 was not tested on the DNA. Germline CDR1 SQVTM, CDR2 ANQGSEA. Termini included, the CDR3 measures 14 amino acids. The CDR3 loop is CSVGEGTSVTNSFF.